This section outlines one T cell receptor (beta chain) sequence together with its context. Per the original data handling: Reference gene primer amplification yielded estimated nucleated cell counts. The table came from immunoSEQ multiplex PCR; TCRdb's copy has only in-frame clones and leaves some out. The D gene and trimming were derived from the DNA, and the V and J assignments and clone size from that table. The sample consists of about 59,000 clones, around 80% of them appearing once. The data are from a study of blood T cell repertoires in COVID-19. Study-level background: Acute-phase and convalescent COVID-19 samples originated in the United States, Italy and Spain. The analysed material was cDNA or gDNA that came from T cells, B-cell-depleted T cells, or PBMCs.

Trimming stripped 2 bases from V and 5 bases from J, with 15 bases between. The germline gives CDR1 MNHEY, CDR2 SMNVEV (reference sequence). The CDR3 sequence is 16 residues long. Material for sequencing was peripheral blood. V is TRBV27 and J is TRBJ1-4; D gene ambiguous. The receptor was derived from a man aged 55 to 69 with acute or convalescent COVID-19. CDR3 protein: CASSLMKLSGNEKLFF. CDR3 bases: TGTGCCAGCAGTTTAATGAAGTTGTCGGGAAATGAAAAACTGTTTTTT.